The clone carrying this TCR beta chain came up once. The data stem from a study of cytomegalovirus exposure and HLA in healthy donors. V dropped 3 bases and J dropped 3 bases, with 18 bases sitting between them. This CDR3 is built from 16 residues. Germline V gene lookup returns CDR1 MGHRA and CDR2 YSYEKL. Repertoires were generated with immunoSEQ multiplex PCR, while TCRdb's copy carries only in-frame clones and drops some. The profile shows 300,000 to 400,000 clones, 88% of them singletons. This chain links TRBV4-1 with TRBJ2-7; weak D call: TRBD1 (6 bases). Sequenced input: PBMCs. The origin of this receptor is a man aged 30 to 45 in good health and CMV-seronegative. CDR3 amino acids: CASSHLTGNPLYEQYF. The CDR3 region has the DNA TGCGCCAGCAGCCATCTTACAGGGAACCCCCTCTACGAGCAGTACTTC.